The present T cell receptor beta chain was sequenced within a study of sequential checkpoint blockade in melanoma. Study-wide context: Patients were randomized 1:1 to nivolumab-then-ipilimumab or ipilimumab-then-nivolumab first-line. After both sequences, patients received maintenance nivolumab.

Treatment given: randomized to nivolumab then ipilimumab (arm A) or the reverse (arm B). None of the patients previously received DNA-damaging chemotherapy. PBMC sorting kept live CD3+CD8+ cells without CD19 or CD56. Trimming removed 4 bases from V and 5 bases from J; junction bases left unmatched: 10. Germline V gene lookup returns CDR1 SGHTA and CDR2 FQGTGA. CDR3 size: 18 residues. Using immunoSEQ multiplex PCR, the repertoire was profiled, and TCRdb retains in-frame clones only, with some absent. The sample shows under 40,000 clones, about 88% of them seen only once. Sample: CD8+ T cells sorted from blood (inferred from file names), taken from a patient given nivolumab and ipilimumab in sequence. This chain links TRBV7-3 with TRBJ2-2, with TRBD2 matching 13 bases. This clonotype was obtained from a human donor with melanoma. Here the CDR3 DNA reads TGTGCCAGCAGCTCCCCCCCTGGACTAGCGGGAGCAACCGGGGAGCTGTTTTTT. Encoded protein: CASSSPPGLAGATGELFF.